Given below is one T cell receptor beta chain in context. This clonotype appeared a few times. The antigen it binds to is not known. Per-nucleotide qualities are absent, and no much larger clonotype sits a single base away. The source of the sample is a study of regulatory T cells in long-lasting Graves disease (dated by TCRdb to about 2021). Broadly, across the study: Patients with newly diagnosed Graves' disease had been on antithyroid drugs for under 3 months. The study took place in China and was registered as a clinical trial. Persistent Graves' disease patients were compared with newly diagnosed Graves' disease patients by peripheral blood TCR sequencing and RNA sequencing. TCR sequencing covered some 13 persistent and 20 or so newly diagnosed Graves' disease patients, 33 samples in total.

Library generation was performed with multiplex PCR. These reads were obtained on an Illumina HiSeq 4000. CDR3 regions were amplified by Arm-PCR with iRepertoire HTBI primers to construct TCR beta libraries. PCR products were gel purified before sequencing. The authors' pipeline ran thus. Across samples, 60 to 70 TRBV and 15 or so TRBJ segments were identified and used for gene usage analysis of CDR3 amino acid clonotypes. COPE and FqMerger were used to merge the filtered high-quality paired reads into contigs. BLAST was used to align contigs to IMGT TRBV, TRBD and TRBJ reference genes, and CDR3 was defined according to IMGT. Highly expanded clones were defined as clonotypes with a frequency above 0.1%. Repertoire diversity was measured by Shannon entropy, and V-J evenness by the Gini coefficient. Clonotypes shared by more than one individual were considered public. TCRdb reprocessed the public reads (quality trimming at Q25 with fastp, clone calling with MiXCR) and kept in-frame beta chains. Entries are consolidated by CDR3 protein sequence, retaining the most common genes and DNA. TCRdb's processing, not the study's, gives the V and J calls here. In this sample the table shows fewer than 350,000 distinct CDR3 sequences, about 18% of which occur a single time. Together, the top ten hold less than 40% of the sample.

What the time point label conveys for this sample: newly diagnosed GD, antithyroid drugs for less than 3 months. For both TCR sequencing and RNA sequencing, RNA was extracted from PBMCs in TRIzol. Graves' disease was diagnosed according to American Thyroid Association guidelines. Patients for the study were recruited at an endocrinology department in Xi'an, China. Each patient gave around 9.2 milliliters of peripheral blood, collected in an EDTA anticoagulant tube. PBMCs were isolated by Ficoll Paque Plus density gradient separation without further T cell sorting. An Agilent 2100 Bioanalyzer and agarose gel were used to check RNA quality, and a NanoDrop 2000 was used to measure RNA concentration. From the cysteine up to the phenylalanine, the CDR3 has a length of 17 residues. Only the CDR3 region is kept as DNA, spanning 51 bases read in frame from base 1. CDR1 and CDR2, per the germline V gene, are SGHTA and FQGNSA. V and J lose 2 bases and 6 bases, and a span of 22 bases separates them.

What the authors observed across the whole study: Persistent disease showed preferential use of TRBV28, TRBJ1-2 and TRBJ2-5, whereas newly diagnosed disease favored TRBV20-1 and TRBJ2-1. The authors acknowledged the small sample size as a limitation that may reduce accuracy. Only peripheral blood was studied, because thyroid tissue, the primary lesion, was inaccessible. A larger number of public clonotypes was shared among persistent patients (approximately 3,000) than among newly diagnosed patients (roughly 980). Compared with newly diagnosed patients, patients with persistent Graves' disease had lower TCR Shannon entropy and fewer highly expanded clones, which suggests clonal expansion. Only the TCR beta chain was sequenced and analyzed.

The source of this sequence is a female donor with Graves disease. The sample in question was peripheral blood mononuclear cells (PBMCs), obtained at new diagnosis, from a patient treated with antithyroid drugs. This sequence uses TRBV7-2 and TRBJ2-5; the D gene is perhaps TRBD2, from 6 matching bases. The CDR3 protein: CASSLYGVGGGMKTQYF. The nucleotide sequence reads TGTGCCAGCAGCTTATATGGCGTGGGGGGAGGCATGAAGACCCAGTACTTC.